The rows below give T cell receptor beta chains drawn from one sample of a study of blood T cell repertoires in COVID-19. The table came from immunoSEQ multiplex PCR; TCRdb's copy has only in-frame clones and leaves some out. In the table there are approximately 380,000 clones, approximately 90% of which are singletons. Material: PBMCs or T cells enriched from blood (not recorded which). These TCRs come from a woman aged 18-30 years who had recovered from COVID-19. The CDR3 runs from the conserved cysteine through the conserved F or W. A D gene is named only where the DNA matches it firmly. Clone size is not always given. Where it is, it says once, few, many or a class for expanded clones.

-	TRBJ1-1	TRBV5-4	-	TGTGCCAGCAGCTTGGCCGGAGGAGGGGTCGCTGAAGCTTTCTTT	CASSLAGGGVAEAFF
-	TRBJ2-3	TRBV4-1	once	TGCGCCAGCGGGTGGGGGGAAAGCACAGATACGCAGTATTTT	CASGWGESTDTQYF
-	TRBJ2-5	TRBV30	-	TGTGCCTGGAGGGATACAGGGGAGACCCAGTACTTC	CAWRDTGETQYF
TRBD1	TRBJ1-4	TRBV2	once	TGTGCCAGCAGTGGACAGGGGGCTATGGAAAAACTGTTTTTT	CASSGQGAMEKLFF
TRBD1	TRBJ2-2	TRBV7-3	-	TGTGCCAGCAGCGGGACAGCCACCGGGGAGCTGTTTTTT	CASSGTATGELFF
TRBD1	TRBJ2-7	TRBV6-5	-	TGTGCCAGCAGAACACAGGGGCCCGCGGCTAACGAGCAGTACTTC	CASRTQGPAANEQYF
-	TRBJ2-3	TRBV3-1/TRBV3-2	-	TGTGCCAGCAGCCAAGACCAGCGTACGCAGTATTTT	CASSQDQRTQYF
TRBD1	TRBJ1-2	TRBV2	-	TGTGCCAGCAGTGAGGACAGGACCTATGGCTACACCTTC	CASSEDRTYGYTF
-	TRBJ1-2	TRBV6-5	-	TGTGCCAGCAGTTACTCCGTAGGAGGGGGCTACACCTTC	CASSYSVGGGYTF
-	TRBJ1-1	TRBV6-5	-	TGTGCCAGCAGCCCAACAGTGAACACTGAAGCTTTCTTT	CASSPTVNTEAFF
TRBD1	TRBJ2-5	TRBV5-5	-	TGTGCCAGCAGCTTGGGGCAGGGGGTTCAAGAGACCCAGTACTTC	CASSLGQGVQETQYF
-	TRBJ1-6	TRBV7-2	-	TGTGCCAGCAGCGTCAGGGAAACTAATTCACCCCTCCACTTT	CASSVRETNSPLHF
-	TRBJ1-2	TRBV7-9	-	TGTGCCAGCAGCTTAACGGGGGGAAAGAAGGATGGCTACACCTTC	CASSLTGGKKDGYTF
TRBD2	TRBJ2-5	TRBV3-1/TRBV3-2	-	TGTGCCAGCAGCCCCGGGGGGGTGAGAGAGACCCAGTACTTC	CASSPGGVRETQYF
TRBD1	TRBJ1-2	TRBV6-5	-	TGTGCCAGCAGTTACTCCTCAGGGGGGAACTATGGCTACACCTTC	CASSYSSGGNYGYTF
-	TRBJ1-1	TRBV6-5	-	TGTGCCAGCAGTCCACCCGACAGTCGAGAAGCTTTCTTT	CASSPPDSREAFF
TRBD1	TRBJ2-7	TRBV19	-	TGTGCCAGTAGTCCCGGGACAGGTTCGACCTACGAGCAGTACTTC	CASSPGTGSTYEQYF
-	TRBJ1-2	TRBV18	-	TGTGCCAGCTCACCGAGTAGCCCGAGAGCTTCGTTAGCTAACTATGGCTACACCTTC	CASSPSSPRASLANYGYTF
-	TRBJ1-2	TRBV19	-	TGTGCCAGTACCTCCGACAGAGGCTTGCGTGGCTACACCTTC	CASTSDRGLRGYTF
-	TRBJ2-3	TRBV5-1	-	TGCGCCAGCAGCTCAGGGCTCCCCACAGATACGCAGTATTTT	CASSSGLPTDTQYF
-	TRBJ1-2	TRBV6-5	once	TGTGCCAGCAGTTACCAAGAGGCGGAAGGCTACACCTTC	CASSYQEAEGYTF
TRBD1	TRBJ1-5	TRBV6-5	-	TGTGCCAGCAGTCCGGGACAGGGACGTCAGCCCCAGCATTTT	CASSPGQGRQPQHF
-	TRBJ2-2	TRBV7-6	-	TGTGCCAGCAGCTTAGTTTCCTTCAGGGACACCGGGGAGCTGTTTTTT	CASSLVSFRDTGELFF
TRBD2	TRBJ2-3	TRBV11-3	-	TGTGCCAGCAGCTCTCGTAGCGGGGGGGCTCAAGATACGCAGTATTTT	CASSSRSGGAQDTQYF
-	TRBJ2-2	TRBV5-1	-	TGCGCCAGCAGTTTGGCGCCGGGGGACACCGGGGAGCTGTTTTTT	CASSLAPGDTGELFF
TRBD1	TRBJ1-2	TRBV6-5	once	TGTGCCAGCAGTCGGGACAGGGGGGCCTATGGCTACACCTTC	CASSRDRGAYGYTF
-	TRBJ1-5	TRBV19	-	TGTGCCAGTAGTAAAGACAGTTATTATAGCAATCAGCCCCAGCATTTT	CASSKDSYYSNQPQHF
-	TRBJ2-3	TRBV3-1/TRBV3-2	-	TGTGCCAGCAGCCAAGGACAGTCTAGCACAGATACGCAGTATTTT	CASSQGQSSTDTQYF
-	TRBJ1-2	TRBV14	-	TGTGCCAGCAGCCACGGAGGGACTGGGGTGGAAGGCTACACCTTC	CASSHGGTGVEGYTF
-	TRBJ1-2	TRBV12-3/TRBV12-4	-	TGTGCCAGCAGGGCCGACAGGAACTATGGCTACACCTTC	CASRADRNYGYTF
TRBD1	TRBJ1-3	TRBV13	few	TGTGCCAGCAGCTTAAACTTCGCACCCCGGGACAGGAATCCCGCCATATATTTT	CASSLNFAPRDRNPAIYF
-	TRBJ2-1	TRBV7-2	-	TGTGCCAGCAGCTTAGGGGGGGAGGCCTACAATGAGCAGTTCTTC	CASSLGGEAYNEQFF
TRBD1	TRBJ2-5	TRBV9	-	TGTGCCAGCAGCGTAGCCACAGGGGAATGGGAGACCCAGTACTTC	CASSVATGEWETQYF
TRBD2	TRBJ2-7	TRBV10-3	-	TGTGCCATCAGGGGCTTTAGCGGGGGGTTACACGAGCAGTACTTC	CAIRGFSGGLHEQYF
-	TRBJ1-5	TRBV6-5	-	TGTGCCAGCAGTTACTCGGACAGCCCAAATCAGCCCCAGCATTTT	CASSYSDSPNQPQHF
-	TRBJ1-3	TRBV28	-	TGTGCCAGCAGTTTGGGGGATGGATTCACAGGGTTCGGAAACACCATATATTTT	CASSLGDGFTGFGNTIYF
TRBD2	TRBJ2-1	TRBV5-1	-	TGCGCCAGCAGCTTGGCAAGCGGGGGGGCAGGCAATGAGCAGTTCTTC	CASSLASGGAGNEQFF
-	TRBJ1-5	TRBV9	few	TGTGCCAGCAGCCCTCTCCCGGGGGGCGCAGGTCAGCCCCAGCATTTT	CASSPLPGGAGQPQHF
-	TRBJ1-2	TRBV9	-	TGTGCCAGCGGAGAGCCTCTTCGAGGCTACACCTTC	CASGEPLRGYTF
-	TRBJ2-3	TRBV5-1	-	TGCGCCAGCAGCTTGGGGCGGGGCAGGGAAGCAGATACGCAGTATTTT	CASSLGRGREADTQYF
-	TRBJ1-6	TRBV27	-	TGTGCCACCGCCCTAGGGGGAGGGAGCTCCTATAATTCACCCCTCCACTTT	CATALGGGSSYNSPLHF
TRBD1	TRBJ1-2	TRBV5-6	-	TGTGCCAGCAGCTTTAGGACAGGGAATTTCTATGGCTACACCTTC	CASSFRTGNFYGYTF
TRBD1	TRBJ1-1	TRBV23-1	-	TGCGCCAGCAGTGGGCCAGGGGGCACTGAAGCTTTCTTT	CASSGPGGTEAFF
TRBD1	TRBJ1-2	TRBV28	-	TGTGCCAGCAGTATTCCTGGGACAGGACAGACCTTC	CASSIPGTGQTF
-	TRBJ2-7	TRBV5-6	once	TGTGCCAGCGGCACGCGAATAGCGGCGACGAAGCAGTACTTC	CASGTRIAATKQYF
TRBD1	TRBJ2-5	TRBV29-1	-	TGCGCAGAGGGGGCCCGGGAGACCCAGTACTTC	CAEGARETQYF
-	TRBJ1-1	TRBV25-1	-	TGTGCCAGCAGTGATTGGACAGACACTGAAGCTTTCTTT	CASSDWTDTEAFF
-	TRBJ1-2	TRBV3-1/TRBV3-2	once	TGTGCCAGCAGCCAAGGGCACAGCACCTATGGCTACACCTTC	CASSQGHSTYGYTF
-	TRBJ2-1	TRBV27	-	TGTGCCAGCAGTTTGTTGGCACAGGGTTTGAGGGAGCAGTTCTTC	CASSLLAQGLREQFF